This note documents a single T cell receptor (beta chain) sequence. Libraries were prepared by immunoSEQ multiplex PCR; TCRdb keeps only in-frame clonotypes and omits some of them. The sample has 120,000 or so clones; roughly 90% are singletons. The record originates from a study of cytomegalovirus exposure and HLA in healthy donors. V lost 0 bases and J lost 0, with 9 bases in between. CDR3 length equals 15 residues. Germline CDR1 is SGHTS and CDR2 is YDEGEE. The material sequenced was PBMCs. The rearrangement uses TRBV5-8 and TRBJ2-5; D call uncertain. The clonotype comes from a woman aged 18-29 years in good health and CMV-seronegative. The CDR3 is CASSLGDGYQETQYF. DNA of the CDR3: TGTGCCAGCAGCTTGGGCGACGGGTACCAAGAGACCCAGTACTTC.